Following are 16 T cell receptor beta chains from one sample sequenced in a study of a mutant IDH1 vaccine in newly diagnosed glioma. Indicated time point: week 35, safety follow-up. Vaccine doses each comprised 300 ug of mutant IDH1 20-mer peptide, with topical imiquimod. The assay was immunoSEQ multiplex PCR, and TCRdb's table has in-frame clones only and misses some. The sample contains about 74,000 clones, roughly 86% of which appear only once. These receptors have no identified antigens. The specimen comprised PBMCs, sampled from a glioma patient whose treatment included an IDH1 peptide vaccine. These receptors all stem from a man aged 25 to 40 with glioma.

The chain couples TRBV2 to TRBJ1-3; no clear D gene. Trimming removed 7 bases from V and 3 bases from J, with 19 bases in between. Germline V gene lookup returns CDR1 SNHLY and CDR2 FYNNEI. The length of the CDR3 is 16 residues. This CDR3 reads CASINRYESDGNTIYF. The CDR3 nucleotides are TGTGCCAGCATCAACAGATACGAGTCAGATGGAAACACCATATATTTT.

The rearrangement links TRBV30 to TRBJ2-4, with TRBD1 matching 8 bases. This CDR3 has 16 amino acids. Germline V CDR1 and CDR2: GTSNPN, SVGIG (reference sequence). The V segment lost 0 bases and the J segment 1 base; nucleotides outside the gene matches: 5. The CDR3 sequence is CAWSVSAGGAKNIQYF. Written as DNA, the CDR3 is TGTGCCTGGAGTGTGTCCGCAGGGGGCGCCAAAAACATTCAGTACTTC.

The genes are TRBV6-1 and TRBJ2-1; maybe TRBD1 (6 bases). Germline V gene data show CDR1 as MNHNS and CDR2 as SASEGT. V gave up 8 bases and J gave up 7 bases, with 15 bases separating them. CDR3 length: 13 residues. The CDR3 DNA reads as TGTGCCAGCCGTAATTCAGGGGAGAATGAGCAGTTCTTC. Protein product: CASRNSGENEQFF.

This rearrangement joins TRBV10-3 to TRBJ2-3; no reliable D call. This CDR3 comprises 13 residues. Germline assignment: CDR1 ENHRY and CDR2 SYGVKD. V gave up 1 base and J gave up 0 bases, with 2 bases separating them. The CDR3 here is CAISEFSTDTQYF. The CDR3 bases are TGTGCCATCAGTGAGTTTAGCACAGATACGCAGTATTTT.

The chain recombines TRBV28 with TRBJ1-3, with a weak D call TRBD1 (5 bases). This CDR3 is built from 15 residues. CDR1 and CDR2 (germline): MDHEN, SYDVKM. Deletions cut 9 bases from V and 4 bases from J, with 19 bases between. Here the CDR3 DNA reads TGTGCCAGTACTCCCGGGACGGGGTGGGGAAACACCATATATTTT. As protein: CASTPGTGWGNTIYF.

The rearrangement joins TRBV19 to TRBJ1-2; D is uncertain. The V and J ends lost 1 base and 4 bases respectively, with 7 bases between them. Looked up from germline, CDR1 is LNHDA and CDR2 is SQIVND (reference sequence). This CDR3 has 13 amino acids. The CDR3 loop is CASSIAAGYGYTF. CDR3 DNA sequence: TGTGCCAGTAGTATAGCAGCGGGCTATGGCTACACCTTC.

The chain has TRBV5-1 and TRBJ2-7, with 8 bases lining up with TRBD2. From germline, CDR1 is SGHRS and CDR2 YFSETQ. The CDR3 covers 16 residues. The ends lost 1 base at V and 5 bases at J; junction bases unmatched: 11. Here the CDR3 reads CASSLKLGGRFDEQYF. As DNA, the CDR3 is TGCGCCAGCAGCTTGAAACTTGGCGGGAGGTTTGACGAGCAGTACTTC.

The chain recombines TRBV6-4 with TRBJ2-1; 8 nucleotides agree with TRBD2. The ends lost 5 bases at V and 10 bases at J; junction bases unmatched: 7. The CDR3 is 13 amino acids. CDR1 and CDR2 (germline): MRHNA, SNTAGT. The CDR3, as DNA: TGTGCCAGCAGTCCTTCAACTAGCGGCGAGCAGTTCTTC. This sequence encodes CASSPSTSGEQFF.

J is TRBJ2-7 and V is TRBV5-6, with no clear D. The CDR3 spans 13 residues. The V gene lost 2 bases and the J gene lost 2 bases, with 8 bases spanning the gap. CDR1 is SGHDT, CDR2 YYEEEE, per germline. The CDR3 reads CASSLGTTYEQYF. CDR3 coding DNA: TGTGCCAGCAGCTTAGGTACAACCTACGAGCAGTACTTC. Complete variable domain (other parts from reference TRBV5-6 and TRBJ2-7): DAGVTQSPTHLIKTRGQQVTLRCSPKSGHDTVSWYQQALGQGPQFIFQYYEEEERQRGNFPDRFSGHQFPNYSSELNVNALLLGDSALYLCASSLGTTYEQYFGPGTRLTVT.

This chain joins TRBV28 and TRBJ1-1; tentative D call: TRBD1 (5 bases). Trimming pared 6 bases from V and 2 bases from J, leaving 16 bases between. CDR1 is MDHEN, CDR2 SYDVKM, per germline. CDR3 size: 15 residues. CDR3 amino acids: CASSWPLGANTEAFF. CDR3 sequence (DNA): TGTGCCAGCAGCTGGCCCTTAGGGGCCAACACTGAAGCTTTCTTT. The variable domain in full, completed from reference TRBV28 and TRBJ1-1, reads DVKVTQSSRYLVKRTGEKVFLECVQDMDHENMFWYRQDPGLGLRLIYFSYDVKMKEKGDIPEGYSVSREKKERFSLILESASTNQTSMYLCASSWPLGANTEAFFGQGTRLTVV.

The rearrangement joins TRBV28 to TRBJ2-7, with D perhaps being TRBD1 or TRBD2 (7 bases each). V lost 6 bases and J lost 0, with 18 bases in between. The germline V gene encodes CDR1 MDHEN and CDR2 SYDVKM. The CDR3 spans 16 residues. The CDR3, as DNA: TGTGCCAGCAGCGGACCCGCAGGGGGGGGCTCCTACGAGCAGTACTTC. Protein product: CASSGPAGGGSYEQYF.

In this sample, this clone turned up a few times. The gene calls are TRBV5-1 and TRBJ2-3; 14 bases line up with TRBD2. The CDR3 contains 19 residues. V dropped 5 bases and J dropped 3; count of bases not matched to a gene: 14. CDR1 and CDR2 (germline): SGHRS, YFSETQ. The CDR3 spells CASRPPSGTSGSWTDTQYF. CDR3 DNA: TGCGCCAGCAGACCCCCTTCCGGGACTAGCGGGAGCTGGACAGATACGCAGTATTTT.

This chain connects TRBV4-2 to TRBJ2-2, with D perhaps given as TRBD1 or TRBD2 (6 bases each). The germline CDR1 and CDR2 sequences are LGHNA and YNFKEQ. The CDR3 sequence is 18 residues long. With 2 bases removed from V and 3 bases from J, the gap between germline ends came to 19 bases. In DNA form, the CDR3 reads TGTGCCAGCAGCCAAATCTGGGGGGACATTAAGTACACCGGGGAGCTGTTTTTT. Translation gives CASSQIWGDIKYTGELFF.

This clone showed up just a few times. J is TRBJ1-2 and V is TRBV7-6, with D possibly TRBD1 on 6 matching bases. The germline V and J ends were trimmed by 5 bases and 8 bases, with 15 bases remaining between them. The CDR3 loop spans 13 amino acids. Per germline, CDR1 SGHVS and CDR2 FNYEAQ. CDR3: CASSLSGDKGYTF. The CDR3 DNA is TGTGCCAGCAGCCTATCTGGGGACAAAGGCTACACCTTC.

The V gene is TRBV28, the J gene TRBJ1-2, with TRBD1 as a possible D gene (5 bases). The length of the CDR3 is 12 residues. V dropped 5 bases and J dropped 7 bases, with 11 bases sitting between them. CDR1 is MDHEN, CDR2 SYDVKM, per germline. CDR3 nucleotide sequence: TGTGCCAGCAGTCGGGAGGGGCCTGGCTACACCTTC. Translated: CASSREGPGYTF.

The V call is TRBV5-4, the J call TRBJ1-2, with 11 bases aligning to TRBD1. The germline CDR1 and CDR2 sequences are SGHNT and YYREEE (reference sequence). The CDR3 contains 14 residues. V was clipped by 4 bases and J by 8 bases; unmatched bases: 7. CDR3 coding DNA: TGTGCCAGCAGCACAGGACAGGGGGCGGGCGGCTACACCTTC. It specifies CASSTGQGAGGYTF.